The 27 T cell receptor beta chains given below trace back to one sample, sequenced in a study of shared clonotypes between healthy human individuals. Some clones are missing from TCRdb's copy, which holds only in-frame ones; the method was immunoSEQ multiplex PCR. The top ten clones hold around 0.4% of a sample with 2 million to 2.5 million clones, 93% of them seen once. Specimen: naive CD4+ T cells from PBMCs. The sample's subset: CD45RA+ positively selected. The origin of the receptors is a man aged 18-30 years in good health. Some clones in this sample may be carry-over from other donors' samples.

The genes are TRBV4-2 and TRBJ2-3; maybe TRBD1 (5 bases). Trimming cost V 2 bases and J 6 bases, with 9 bases left between them. The CDR3 has 13 residues. Germline V gives CDR1 LGHNA, CDR2 YNFKEQ. CDR3 nucleotide sequence: TGTGCCAGCAGCCAACAGGGTCCGGATACGCAGTATTTT. Its protein product is CASSQQGPDTQYF.

The genes are TRBV7-6 and TRBJ1-3; no clear D. V shed 1 base and J shed 5 bases, with 12 bases lying between them. The CDR3 is 15 amino acids. CDR1 and CDR2 from the germline V gene are SGHVS and FNYEAQ. In nucleotides, the CDR3 is TGTGCCAGCAGCTTAGGGACCCCAGATCGAAACACCATATATTTT. Protein: CASSLGTPDRNTIYF.

As for this clone: Other DNA variants within this sample encode the same CDR3. The rearrangement uses TRBV28 and TRBJ1-5, with no clear D. Germline lookup yields CDR1 MDHEN and CDR2 SYDVKM. This CDR3 has 12 residues. V was cut by 5 bases and J by 7 bases, with 9 bases left in between. This CDR3 reads CASSPPGQPQHF. Written as DNA, the CDR3 is TGTGCCAGCAGTCCCCCAGGCCAGCCCCAGCATTTT.

This rearrangement joins TRBV28 to TRBJ1-4; D gene unclear. The CDR3 spans 12 residues. CDR1 and CDR2 from the germline V gene are MDHEN and SYDVKM. Between the trimmed V and J ends, which lost 5 bases and 6 bases, there was a span of 7 bases. CDR3 region: CASSGVYEKLFF. CDR3 bases: TGTGCCAGCAGTGGGGTGTATGAAAAACTGTTTTTT.

The chain links TRBV18 to TRBJ2-2, with D unclear. V lost 3 bases to trimming and J lost 11 bases, with 16 bases between them. The CDR3 runs to 14 residues. Germline V gene data show CDR1 as KGHSH and CDR2 as LQKENI. The CDR3 loop reads CASSPLQVPIELFF. CDR3 nucleotide sequence: TGTGCCAGCTCACCGTTGCAGGTCCCAATCGAGCTGTTTTTT.

The chain employs TRBV10-3 and TRBJ1-2; D remains ambiguous. This CDR3 contains 13 residues. The germline V and J ends were trimmed by 0 bases and 8 bases, with 10 bases remaining between them. Per the germline V gene, CDR1 is ENHRY and CDR2 is SYGVKD. The CDR3 loop is CAISESAAPGYTF. As DNA, the CDR3 is TGTGCCATCAGTGAGTCCGCGGCACCGGGCTACACCTTC.

The V call is TRBV7-2, the J call TRBJ2-3; no definite D call. With 3 bases removed from V and 1 base from J, the gap between germline ends came to 11 bases. CDR1 and CDR2 (germline): SGHTA, FQGNSA. The CDR3 consists of 15 residues. CDR3 sequence reads: CASSFVATGTDTQYF. In DNA form, the CDR3 reads TGTGCCAGCAGCTTTGTGGCGACGGGCACAGATACGCAGTATTTT.

The chain couples TRBV7-2 to TRBJ2-7; D call uncertain. Germline CDR1 and CDR2: SGHTA and FQGNSA. The V and J ends lost 4 bases and 2 bases respectively, with 18 bases between them. CDR3 length: 16 residues. The CDR3 loop is CASSSQSALGTYEQYF. The CDR3 nucleotides are TGTGCCAGCAGCTCACAATCAGCCCTAGGAACCTACGAGCAGTACTTC.

The chain couples TRBV9 to TRBJ2-1; 8 bases are a match to TRBD2. The CDR3 extends over 17 amino acids. J was trimmed by 0 bases and V by 0 bases; bases with no gene match: 5. CDR1 and CDR2 from the germline V gene are SGDLS and YYNGEE. The CDR3 protein is CASSVGLAGNSYNEQFF. The CDR3 region has the DNA TGTGCCAGCAGCGTAGGGCTAGCGGGCAACTCCTACAATGAGCAGTTCTTC.

This clone has only a few counts. Other DNA sequences in the same sample also yield this CDR3. V is TRBV27 and J is TRBJ1-2; D is uncertain. Per germline, CDR1 MNHEY and CDR2 SMNVEV (reference sequence). The CDR3 runs 13 residues. Trimming stripped 3 bases from V and 0 bases from J, with 5 bases between. The CDR3 loop reads CASSFRANYGYTF. CDR3 DNA: TGTGCCAGCAGTTTTAGGGCTAACTATGGCTACACCTTC.

The V gene is TRBV7-2, the J gene TRBJ1-1; maybe TRBD1 (6 bases). Trimming removed 8 bases at V and 0 bases at J, with 19 bases between. In germline, CDR1 is SGHTA, CDR2 FQGNSA. This CDR3 has 16 amino acids. In nucleotides, the CDR3 is TGTGCCAGCCTACCGGGGGGGGCACGGGTGAACACTGAAGCTTTCTTT. Translation: CASLPGGARVNTEAFF.

This chain connects TRBV19 to TRBJ1-5; tentatively, D is TRBD1 (6 bases). Germline V CDR1 and CDR2: LNHDA, SQIVND (reference sequence). V lost 3 bases and J 2 bases, leaving 17 bases between the germline ends. CDR3 length: 17 residues. For the CDR3, the DNA is TGTGCCAGTAGTATTTCCACAGGGCCCGCTGGCAATCAGCCCCAGCATTTT. Its protein product is CASSISTGPAGNQPQHF.

The rearrangement uses TRBV28 and TRBJ2-1; 11 bases match TRBD2. The germline CDR1 and CDR2 sequences are MDHEN and SYDVKM. V gave up 2 bases and J gave up 9 bases; unmatched junction bases: 6. CDR3 length equals 15 residues. The CDR3 here is CASSLTLAGAGEQFF. For the CDR3, the DNA is TGTGCCAGCAGTTTAACACTAGCGGGAGCAGGTGAGCAGTTCTTC.

The chain recombines TRBV29-1 with TRBJ1-1, with a weak D call TRBD1 (6 bases). Germline V gene data show CDR1 as SQVTM and CDR2 as ANQGSEA. The CDR3 loop spans 12 amino acids. The V end was cut by 7 bases, the J end by 4 bases, with 13 bases between. The CDR3 region is CSARGGGTEAFF. The CDR3 nucleotides are TGCAGCGCCAGGGGCGGCGGCACTGAAGCTTTCTTT.

V gene TRBV7-9 combines with J gene TRBJ1-2; no firm D call. The CDR3 is 15 amino acids. CDR1 is SEHNR, CDR2 FQNEAQ, per germline (reference sequence). Trimming removed 1 base at V and 4 bases at J, with 13 bases between. The CDR3 coding sequence is TGTGCCAGCAGCTTAGAGGGCGGACGCAGCTATGGCTACACCTTC. Translating it yields CASSLEGGRSYGYTF.

The chain uses TRBV6-1 and TRBJ2-5; 11 positions match TRBD2. The trim removed 4 bases at V and 2 bases at J, leaving 9 bases unmatched. Germline V gene sequence: CDR1 MNHNS, CDR2 SASEGT. This CDR3 is built from 17 residues. The DNA of the CDR3 is TGTGCCAGCAGTGGCACTAGCGGGAGAGGTCGGCAAGAGACCCAGTACTTC. Amino acid sequence: CASSGTSGRGRQETQYF.

J is TRBJ2-7 and V is TRBV5-1; the match to TRBD1 covers 8 bases. The CDR3 covers 16 residues. CDR1 SGHRS and CDR2 YFSETQ come from the germline V gene. V shed 0 bases, J shed 5 bases, and the junction held 10 bases outside the gene matches. CDR3 coding DNA: TGCGCCAGCAGCTTGGCCGTACTTCAGGGGGCACACGAGCAGTACTTC. This translates into CASSLAVLQGAHEQYF.

This chain links TRBV30 with TRBJ1-6; D remains unclear. Trimming cost V 3 bases and J 10 bases, with 13 bases left between them. CDR3 length: 13 amino acids. Germline lookup yields CDR1 GTSNPN and CDR2 SVGIG (reference sequence). CDR3 amino acids: CAWSLGRGSPLHF. CDR3 in DNA: TGTGCCTGGAGCCTAGGGAGAGGGTCACCCCTCCACTTT.

J is TRBJ2-7 and V is TRBV7-2, with D perhaps being TRBD1 or TRBD2 (5 bases each). This CDR3 has 15 residues. V lost 3 bases and J lost 0, with 12 bases in between. Germline assignment: CDR1 SGHTA and CDR2 FQGNSA. The CDR3 DNA reads as TGTGCCAGCAGCTTGGATACTAGGGGCTCCTACGAGCAGTACTTC. It codes for CASSLDTRGSYEQYF.

The chain couples TRBV5-1 to TRBJ2-1; either TRBD1 or TRBD2 may fit D (6 bases each). CDR1 and CDR2 (germline): SGHRS, YFSETQ. V lost 3 bases, J lost 7 bases, and 17 bases lay in between. This CDR3 is 15 amino acids long. CDR3 residues: CASSSGGGRGNEQFF. In DNA, the CDR3 is TGCGCCAGCAGCTCCGGAGGGGGGCGTGGGAATGAGCAGTTCTTC. Using reference TRBV5-1 and TRBJ2-1 for the parts outside the CDR3, the full variable domain is KAGVTQTPRYLIKTRGQQVTLSCSPISGHRSVSWYQQTPGQGLQFLFEYFSETQRNKGNFPGRFSGRQFSNSRSEMNVSTLELGDSALYLCASSSGGGRGNEQFFGPGTRLTVL.

The rearrangement uses TRBV4-2 and TRBJ1-6; TRBD1 agrees at 7 bases. Unmatched junction bases numbered 7, after V lost 1 base and J lost 4 bases. This CDR3 contains 17 residues. CDR1 and CDR2 (germline): LGHNA, YNFKEQ. The CDR3 reads CASSQARAGQYNSPLHF. For the CDR3, the DNA is TGTGCCAGCAGCCAAGCCCGAGCGGGACAGTATAATTCACCCCTCCACTTT.

The J gene is TRBJ2-1, the V gene TRBV19, with TRBD2 matching over 7 bases. The germline CDR1 and CDR2 sequences are LNHDA and SQIVND (reference sequence). CDR3 length: 15 residues. J gave up 2 bases and V 3 bases, and 4 bases lay outside the gene matches. CDR3 bases: TGTGCCAGTAGTATCAGACTAGCTACCTACAATGAGCAGTTCTTC. Protein product: CASSIRLATYNEQFF.

The CDR3 here is CAILGQGKNYGYTF. DNA of the CDR3: TGTGCCATCCTGGGGCAGGGGAAGAACTATGGCTACACCTTC. The gene calls are TRBV7-9 and TRBJ1-2; D possibly corresponds to TRBD1 (6 bases). Trimming took off 10 bases at V and 2 bases at J, with 17 bases between the two ends. From germline, CDR1 is SEHNR and CDR2 FQNEAQ (reference sequence). This CDR3 contains 14 residues.

The CDR3 protein is CASSQDGYGAEAFF. In DNA form, the CDR3 reads TGTGCCAGCAGCCAAGACGGGTACGGAGCTGAAGCTTTCTTT. The V and J genes are TRBV14 and TRBJ1-1; D gene unclear. This CDR3 region has 14 residues. CDR1 and CDR2 (germline): SGHDN, FVKESK. V lost 0 bases, J lost 6 bases, and 11 bases lay in between. Combining the CDR3 with reference TRBV14 and TRBJ1-1 gives the whole variable domain EAGVTQFPSHSVIEKGQTVTLRCDPISGHDNLYWYRRVMGKEIKFLLHFVKESKQDESGMPNNRFLAERTGGTYSTLKVQPAELEDSGVYFCASSQDGYGAEAFFGQGTRLTVV.

The CDR3, as DNA: TGCGCCAGCGGAACAGGGGGTCCTCCTCACGAGCAGTACTTC. It yields the protein CASGTGGPPHEQYF. The chain joins TRBV5-1 to TRBJ2-7, with TRBD1 matching over 8 bases. This CDR3 region has 14 residues. V lost 7 bases and J lost 5; bases outside the gene matches: 11. CDR1 and CDR2 from the germline V gene are SGHRS and YFSETQ.

V is TRBV2 and J is TRBJ1-1, with D perhaps TRBD1 (5 bases). V was pared by 5 bases and J by 11 bases, with 12 bases between. The CDR3 runs 11 residues. The V gene's germline CDR1 is SNHLY and CDR2 FYNNEI. The chain's CDR3 is CASSLGTWAFF. The CDR3 bases are TGTGCCAGCAGTTTAGGGACTTGGGCTTTCTTT.

This clone was found once. V gene TRBV18 combines with J gene TRBJ2-7, with 7 bases matching TRBD2. The CDR3 is 16 residues long. Trimming removed 4 bases from V and 0 bases from J; junction bases left unmatched: 9. The germline gives CDR1 KGHSH, CDR2 LQKENI. DNA for the CDR3: TGTGCCAGCTCACTTTCCGCTAGCGGAGGCTCCTACGAGCAGTACTTC. Protein: CASSLSASGGSYEQYF.